This T cell receptor beta chain is from a study of cytomegalovirus exposure and HLA in healthy donors. The wider study: In a previous analysis, around 120 million unique TCR beta sequences were found from roughly 180 million T cells. Study-wide findings and caveats: Researchers reported in a later analysis that common viral pathogens appeared linked to several top clusters.

The donors, nominally healthy at sampling, likely had unrecorded immune exposures. The germline V and J ends were trimmed by 1 base and 6 bases, with 6 bases remaining between them. Looked up from germline, CDR1 is SGDLS and CDR2 is YYNGEE. The CDR3 totals 12 residues. With 60 Vbeta and 13 Jbeta primers, the PCR was carried out. Some clones are missing from TCRdb's copy, which holds only in-frame ones; the method was immunoSEQ multiplex PCR. This table has about 110,000 clones, 55% to 65% appearing once. Remarks on this clone: Its specificity is unknown.

Specimen: PBMCs. The chain is built from TRBV9 and TRBJ2-3; D remains unclear. This TCR was sampled from a man aged 25 to 45 in good health and CMV-seropositive. The CDR3 is CASSVLGDTQYF. In DNA form, the CDR3 reads TGTGCCAGCAGCGTACTTGGCGATACGCAGTATTTT.